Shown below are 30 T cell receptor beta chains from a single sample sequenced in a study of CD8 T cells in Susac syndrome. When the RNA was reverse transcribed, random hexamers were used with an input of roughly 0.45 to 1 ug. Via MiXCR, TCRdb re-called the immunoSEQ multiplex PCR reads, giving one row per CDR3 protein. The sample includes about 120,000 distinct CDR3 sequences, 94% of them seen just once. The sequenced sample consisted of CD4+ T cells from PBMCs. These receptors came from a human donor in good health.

CDR3 in amino acids: CASSLSGVGYTF. The CDR3 bases are TGTGCCAGCAGCCTCAGTGGGGTTGGCTACACCTTC. V usage is TRBV12-3 or TRBV12-4 and J usage is TRBJ1-2, with D hard to call. The V end was cut by 6 bases, the J end by 7 bases, with 12 bases between. This CDR3 has 12 amino acids.

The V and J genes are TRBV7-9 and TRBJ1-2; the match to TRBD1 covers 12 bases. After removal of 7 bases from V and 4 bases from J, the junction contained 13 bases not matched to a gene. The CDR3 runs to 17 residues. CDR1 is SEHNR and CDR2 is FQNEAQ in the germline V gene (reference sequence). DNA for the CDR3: TGTGCCAGCATCAAAGCCGGGACAGGGGGCCTGAGCTATGGCTACACCTTC. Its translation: CASIKAGTGGLSYGYTF.

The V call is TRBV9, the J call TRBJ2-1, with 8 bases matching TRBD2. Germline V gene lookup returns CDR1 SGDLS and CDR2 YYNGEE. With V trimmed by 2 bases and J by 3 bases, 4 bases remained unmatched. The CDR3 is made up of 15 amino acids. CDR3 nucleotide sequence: TGTGCCAGCAGCGTGGGCGGGAGGAACTACAATGAGCAGTTCTTC. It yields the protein CASSVGGRNYNEQFF.

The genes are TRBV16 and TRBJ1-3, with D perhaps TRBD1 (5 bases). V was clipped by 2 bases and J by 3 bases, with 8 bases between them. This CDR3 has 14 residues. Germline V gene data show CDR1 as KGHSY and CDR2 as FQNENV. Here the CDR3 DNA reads TGTGCCAGCAGCCAACGGGGCAGTGGAAACACCATATATTTT. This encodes CASSQRGSGNTIYF.

In DNA, the CDR3 is TGTGCCGGAACCCCGGGACTGCTGGGGGAGACCCAGTACTTC. It is translated as CAGTPGLLGETQYF. The V gene is TRBV2, the J gene TRBJ2-5, with a tentative D call TRBD2 (6 bases). V was pared by 11 bases and J by 5 bases, with 21 bases between. The CDR3 totals 14 residues. Germline-derived CDR1 and CDR2 are SNHLY and FYNNEI. The variable domain in full, completed from reference TRBV2 and TRBJ2-5, reads EPEVTQTPSHQVTQMGQEVILRCVPISNHLYFYWYRQILGQKVEFLVSFYNNEISEKSEIFDDQFSVERPDGSNFTLKIRSTKLEDSAMYFCAGTPGLLGETQYFGPGTRLLVL.

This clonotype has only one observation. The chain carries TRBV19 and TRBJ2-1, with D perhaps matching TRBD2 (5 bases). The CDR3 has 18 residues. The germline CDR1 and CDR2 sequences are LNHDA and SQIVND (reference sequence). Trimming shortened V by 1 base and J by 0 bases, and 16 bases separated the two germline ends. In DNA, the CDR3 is TGTGCCAGTAGTATAGCATGGCTAGCATTGAGCTCCTACAATGAGCAGTTCTTC. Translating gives CASSIAWLALSSYNEQFF.

The CDR3 protein is CSVNDRGGGEQFF. DNA of the CDR3: TGCAGCGTCAACGACAGGGGAGGGGGTGAGCAGTTCTTC. The chain employs TRBV29-1 and TRBJ2-1; D perhaps matches TRBD1 (8 bases). Germline V gives CDR1 SQVTM, CDR2 ANQGSEA. V was trimmed by 6 bases and J by 9 bases, leaving 18 bases between them. The CDR3 length is 13 residues.

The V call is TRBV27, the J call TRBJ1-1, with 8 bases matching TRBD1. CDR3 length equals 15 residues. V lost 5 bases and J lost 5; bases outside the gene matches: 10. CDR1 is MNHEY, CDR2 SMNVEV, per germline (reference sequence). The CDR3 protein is CASSPTTGARTEAFF. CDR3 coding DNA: TGTGCCAGCAGTCCAACGACAGGGGCGAGGACTGAAGCTTTCTTT.

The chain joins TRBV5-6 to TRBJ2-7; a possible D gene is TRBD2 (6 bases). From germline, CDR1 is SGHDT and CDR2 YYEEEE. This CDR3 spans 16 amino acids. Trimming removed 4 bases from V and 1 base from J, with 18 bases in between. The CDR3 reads CASSPKTLRESYEQYF. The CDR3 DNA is TGTGCCAGCAGCCCCAAGACCCTCCGGGAGTCCTACGAGCAGTACTTC.

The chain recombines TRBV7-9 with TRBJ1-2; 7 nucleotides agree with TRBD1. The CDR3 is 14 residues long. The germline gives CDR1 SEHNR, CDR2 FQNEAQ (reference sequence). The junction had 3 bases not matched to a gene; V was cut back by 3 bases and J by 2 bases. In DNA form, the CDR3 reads TGTGCCAGCAGCTTGTCAGGGGGGAACTATGGCTACACCTTC. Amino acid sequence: CASSLSGGNYGYTF.

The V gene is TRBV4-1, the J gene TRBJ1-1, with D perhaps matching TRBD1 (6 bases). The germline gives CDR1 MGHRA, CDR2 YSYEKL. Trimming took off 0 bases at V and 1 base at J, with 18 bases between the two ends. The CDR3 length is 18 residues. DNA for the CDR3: TGCGCCAGCAGCCAAGATTCTCCTACAACAGGGACGAACACTGAAGCTTTCTTT. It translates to CASSQDSPTTGTNTEAFF.

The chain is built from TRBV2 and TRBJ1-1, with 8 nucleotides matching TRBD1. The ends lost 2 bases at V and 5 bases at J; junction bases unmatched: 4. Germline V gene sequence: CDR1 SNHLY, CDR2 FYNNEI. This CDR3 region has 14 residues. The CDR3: CASSEIQGGTEAFF. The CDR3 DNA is TGTGCCAGCAGTGAAATACAGGGGGGTACTGAAGCTTTCTTT.

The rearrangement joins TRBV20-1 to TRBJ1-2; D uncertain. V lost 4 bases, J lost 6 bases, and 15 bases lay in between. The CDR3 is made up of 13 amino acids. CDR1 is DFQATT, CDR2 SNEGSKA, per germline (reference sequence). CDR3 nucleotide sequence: TGCAGTGCTACCCCGGGGAGGACGGATGGCTACACCTTC. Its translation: CSATPGRTDGYTF.

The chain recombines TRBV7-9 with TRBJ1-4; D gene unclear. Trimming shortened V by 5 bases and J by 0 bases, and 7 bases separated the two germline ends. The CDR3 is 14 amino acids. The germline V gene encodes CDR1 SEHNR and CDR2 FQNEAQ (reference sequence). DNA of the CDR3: TGTGCCAGCAGCCCAACATCAACTAATGAAAAACTGTTTTTT. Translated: CASSPTSTNEKLFF.

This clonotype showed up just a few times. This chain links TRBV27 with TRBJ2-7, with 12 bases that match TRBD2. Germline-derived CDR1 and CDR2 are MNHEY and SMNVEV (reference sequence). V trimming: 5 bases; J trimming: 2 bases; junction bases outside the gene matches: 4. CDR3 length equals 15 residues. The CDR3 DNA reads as TGTGCCAGCAGTCCGAGACTAGCGGGAGCCTACGAGCAGTACTTC. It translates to CASSPRLAGAYEQYF.

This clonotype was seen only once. CDR3 amino acids: CASSLGTGNIYEQYF. Written as DNA, the CDR3 is TGTGCCAGCAGTCTCGGGACAGGGAATATCTACGAGCAGTACTTC. The chain has TRBV6-5 and TRBJ2-7; 9 positions agree with TRBD1. From germline, CDR1 is MNHEY and CDR2 SVGAGI. CDR3 size: 15 residues. Trimming cost V 5 bases and J 3 bases; bases outside gene matches: 8.

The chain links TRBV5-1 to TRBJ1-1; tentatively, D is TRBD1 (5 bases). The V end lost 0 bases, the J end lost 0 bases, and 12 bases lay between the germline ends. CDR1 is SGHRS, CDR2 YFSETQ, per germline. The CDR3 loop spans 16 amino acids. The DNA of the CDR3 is TGCGCCAGCAGCTTGGACGGAGGGGACCTGAACACTGAAGCTTTCTTT. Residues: CASSLDGGDLNTEAFF. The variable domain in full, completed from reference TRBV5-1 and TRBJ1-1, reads KAGVTQTPRYLIKTRGQQVTLSCSPISGHRSVSWYQQTPGQGLQFLFEYFSETQRNKGNFPGRFSGRQFSNSRSEMNVSTLELGDSALYLCASSLDGGDLNTEAFFGQGTRLTVV.

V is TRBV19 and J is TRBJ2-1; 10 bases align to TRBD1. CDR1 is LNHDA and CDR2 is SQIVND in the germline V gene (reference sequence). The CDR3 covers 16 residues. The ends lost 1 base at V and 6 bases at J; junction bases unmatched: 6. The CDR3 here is CASSIVPGTGVNEQFF. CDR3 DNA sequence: TGTGCCAGTAGTATAGTGCCCGGGACAGGGGTCAATGAGCAGTTCTTC.

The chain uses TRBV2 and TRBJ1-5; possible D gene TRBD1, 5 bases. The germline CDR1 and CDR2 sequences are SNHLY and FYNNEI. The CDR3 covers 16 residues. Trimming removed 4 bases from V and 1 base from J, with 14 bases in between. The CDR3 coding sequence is TGTGCCAGCAGTGTGGAATCCTGGGGCAGCAATCAGCCCCAGCATTTT. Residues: CASSVESWGSNQPQHF.

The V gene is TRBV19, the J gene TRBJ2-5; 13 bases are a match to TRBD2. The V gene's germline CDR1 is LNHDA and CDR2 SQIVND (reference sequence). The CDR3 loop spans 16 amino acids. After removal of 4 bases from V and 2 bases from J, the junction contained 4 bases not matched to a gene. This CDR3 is CASSRRLAGGQETQYF. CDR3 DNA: TGTGCCAGTAGTAGAAGACTAGCGGGGGGACAAGAGACCCAGTACTTC.

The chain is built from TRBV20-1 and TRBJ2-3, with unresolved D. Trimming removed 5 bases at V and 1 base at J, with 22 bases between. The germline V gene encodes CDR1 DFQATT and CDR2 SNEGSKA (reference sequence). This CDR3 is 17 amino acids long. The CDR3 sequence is CSAGVPPGPAGTDTQYF. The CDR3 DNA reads TGCAGTGCTGGCGTCCCCCCGGGCCCGGCTGGCACAGATACGCAGTATTTT.

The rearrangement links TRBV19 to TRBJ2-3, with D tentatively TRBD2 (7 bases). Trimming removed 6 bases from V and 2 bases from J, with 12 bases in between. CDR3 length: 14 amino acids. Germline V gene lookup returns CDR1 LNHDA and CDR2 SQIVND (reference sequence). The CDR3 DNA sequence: TGTGCCAGTAGCCGGGGGGCGAACACAGATACGCAGTATTTT. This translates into CASSRGANTDTQYF.

DNA of the CDR3: TGTGCCAGCAGCTTGGTAGTGGGAGGGCCGTCAGATACGCAGTATTTT. As protein: CASSLVVGGPSDTQYF. The chain combines TRBV5-6 with TRBJ2-3; 7 bases align to TRBD2. The CDR3 loop spans 16 amino acids. J was trimmed by 4 bases and V by 0 bases; bases with no gene match: 8. Germline V CDR1 and CDR2: SGHDT, YYEEEE.

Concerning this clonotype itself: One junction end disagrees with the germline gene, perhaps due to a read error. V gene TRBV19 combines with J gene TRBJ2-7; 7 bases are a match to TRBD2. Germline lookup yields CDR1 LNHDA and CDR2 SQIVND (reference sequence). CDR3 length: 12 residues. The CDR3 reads CASSTSGTKRLF. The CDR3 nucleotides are TGTGCCAGTAGTACATCCGGGACTAAGAGGTTATTC. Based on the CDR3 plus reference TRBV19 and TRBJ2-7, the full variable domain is DGGITQSPKYLFRKEGQNVTLSCEQNLNHDAMYWYRQDPGQGLRLIYYSQIVNDFQKGDIAEGYSVSREKKESFPLTVTSAQKNPTAFYLCASSTSGTKRLFGPGTRLTVT.

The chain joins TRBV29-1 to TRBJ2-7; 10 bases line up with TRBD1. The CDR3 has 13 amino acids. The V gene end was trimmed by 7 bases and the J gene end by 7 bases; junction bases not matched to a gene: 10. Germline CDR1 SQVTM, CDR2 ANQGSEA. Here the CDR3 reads CSGRDRGAGEQYF. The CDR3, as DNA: TGCAGCGGAAGGGACAGGGGCGCGGGTGAGCAGTACTTC.

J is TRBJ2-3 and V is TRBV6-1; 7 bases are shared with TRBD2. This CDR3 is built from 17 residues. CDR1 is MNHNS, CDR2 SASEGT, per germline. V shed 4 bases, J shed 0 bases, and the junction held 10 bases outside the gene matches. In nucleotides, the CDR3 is TGTGCCAGCAGTGCCCCGCCCGGGAGGACTAGCACAGATACGCAGTATTTT. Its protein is CASSAPPGRTSTDTQYF.

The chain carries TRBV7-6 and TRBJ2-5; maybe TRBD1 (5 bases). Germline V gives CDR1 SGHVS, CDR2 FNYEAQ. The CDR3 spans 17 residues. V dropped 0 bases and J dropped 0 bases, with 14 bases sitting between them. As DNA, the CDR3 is TGTGCCAGCAGCTTAGCTGGCACAGGAGCTAACCAAGAGACCCAGTACTTC. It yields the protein CASSLAGTGANQETQYF.

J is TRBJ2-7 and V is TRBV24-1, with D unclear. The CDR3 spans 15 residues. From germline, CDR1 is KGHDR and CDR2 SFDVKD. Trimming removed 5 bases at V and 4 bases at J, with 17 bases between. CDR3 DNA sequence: TGTGCCACCAGTGTCGGTGCGGTAGGAGCGTACGAGCAGTACTTC. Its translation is CATSVGAVGAYEQYF.

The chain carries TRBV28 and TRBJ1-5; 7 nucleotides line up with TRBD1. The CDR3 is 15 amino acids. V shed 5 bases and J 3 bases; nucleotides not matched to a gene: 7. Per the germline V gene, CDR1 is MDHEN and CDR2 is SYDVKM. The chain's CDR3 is CASSPTGAVNQPQHF. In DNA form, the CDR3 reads TGTGCCAGCAGTCCCACAGGGGCGGTCAATCAGCCCCAGCATTTT.

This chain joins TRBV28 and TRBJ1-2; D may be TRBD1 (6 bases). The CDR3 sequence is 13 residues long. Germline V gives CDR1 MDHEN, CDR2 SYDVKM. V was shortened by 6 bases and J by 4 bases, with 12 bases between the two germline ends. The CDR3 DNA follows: TGTGCCAGCAGCCTGACAGGTTTCTATGGCTACACCTTC. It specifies CASSLTGFYGYTF.